Here is one T cell receptor (beta chain) with its context. Its antigen is as yet unknown. The repertoire was sequenced with immunoSEQ multiplex PCR; TCRdb's copy has only in-frame clones and lacks some. This table has tens of thousands of clones, 80% to 90% appearing once. This record comes from a study of OX40 agonist ivuxolimab in advanced cancers. In the study overall: Ivuxolimab, an agonistic anti-OX40 (CD134) antibody, was given to patients. Age averaged 60 years (range roughly 20 to 90), and just over 80% were male. Regarding the study as a whole: In the expanded peripheral T cells, antigen specificity was never determined.

Blood sampling took place at baseline, cycle 4 day 1, and cycle 7 day 1. CDR1 is SNHLY and CDR2 is FYNNEI in the germline V gene. Trimming left V 4 bases short and J 5 bases short, with 3 bases between. This CDR3 contains 11 residues. The chain links TRBV2 to TRBJ2-1; D not resolved. The specimen comprised CD4+ or CD8+ T cells sorted from blood, sampled in a trial of the OX40 agonist ivuxolimab. This clonotype was sampled from an adult with an advanced solid tumor such as melanoma, head and neck, liver or kidney cancer. The DNA for the CDR3 is TGTGCCAGCAGTGGTAACAATGAGCAGTTCTTC. It is translated as CASSGNNEQFF.